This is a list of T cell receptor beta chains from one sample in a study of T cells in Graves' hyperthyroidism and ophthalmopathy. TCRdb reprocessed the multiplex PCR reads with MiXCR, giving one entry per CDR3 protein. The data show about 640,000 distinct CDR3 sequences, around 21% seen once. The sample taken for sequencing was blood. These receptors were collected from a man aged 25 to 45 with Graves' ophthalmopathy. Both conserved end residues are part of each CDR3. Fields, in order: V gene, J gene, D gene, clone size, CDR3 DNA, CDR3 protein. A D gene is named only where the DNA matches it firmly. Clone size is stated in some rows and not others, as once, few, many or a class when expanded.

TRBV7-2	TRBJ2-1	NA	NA	TGTGCCAGCAGCCCCCCGCCAGGTTTCAATGAGCAGTTCTTC	CASSPPPGFNEQFF
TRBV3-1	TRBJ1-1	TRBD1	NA	TGTGCCAGCAGGCGGGACAGTTTGAACACTGAAGCTTTCTTT	CASRRDSLNTEAFF
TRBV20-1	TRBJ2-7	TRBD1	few	TGCAGTGCCGGCACTGACAGGGACGAGCAGTACTTC	CSAGTDRDEQYF
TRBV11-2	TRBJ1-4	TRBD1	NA	TGTGCCAGCAGCTTAAAGTTTGGGGGGACAGGGGATGAAAAACTGTTTTTT	CASSLKFGGTGDEKLFF
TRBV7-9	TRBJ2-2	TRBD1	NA	TGTGCCAGCAGCCCCCGGGACAGCCCGAACACCGGGGAGCTGTTTTTT	CASSPRDSPNTGELFF
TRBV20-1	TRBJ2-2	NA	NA	TGCAGTGCACCGAATCGGCGGACCGGGGAGCTGTTTTTT	CSAPNRRTGELFF
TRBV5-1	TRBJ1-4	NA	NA	TGCGCCAGCAGCCTTACCGGGCAGACTGCAACTAATGAAAAACTGTTTTTT	CASSLTGQTATNEKLFF
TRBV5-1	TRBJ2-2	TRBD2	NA	TGCGCCAGCAGAGTAGCGGGAGCCGACGGGGAGCTGTTTTTT	CASRVAGADGELFF
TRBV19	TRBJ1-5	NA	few	TGTGCCAGTATCGGGAAAACAGGGACCCATCAGCCCCAGCATTTT	CASIGKTGTHQPQHF
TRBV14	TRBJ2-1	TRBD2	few	TGTGCCAGCAGCCTCGGACTAGCGGGAGGGCCCTCCTACAATGAGCAGTTCTTC	CASSLGLAGGPSYNEQFF
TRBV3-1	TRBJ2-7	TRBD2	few	TGTGCCAGCAGCCAGATAAGGGGACTAGCGGGCCCCTACGAGCAGTACTTC	CASSQIRGLAGPYEQYF
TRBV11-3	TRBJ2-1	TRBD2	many	TGTGCCAGCAGCGGCAGCGGGAGAGTGGGGAATGAGCAGTTCTTC	CASSGSGRVGNEQFF
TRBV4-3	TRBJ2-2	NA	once	TGCGCCAGCAGCCCGTTTTCAGGGGCCCAGGAATCCGGGGAGCTGTTTTTT	CASSPFSGAQESGELFF
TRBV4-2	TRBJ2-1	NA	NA	TGTGCCAGCAGCCAAGGGCCCTCCGTTATGGATGAGCAGTTCTTC	CASSQGPSVMDEQFF
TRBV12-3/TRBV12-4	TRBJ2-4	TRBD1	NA	TGTGCCAGCAGTGGACAGGTCTCGACGTCGGGAAACATTCAGTACTTC	CASSGQVSTSGNIQYF
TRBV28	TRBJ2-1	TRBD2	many	TGTGCCAGCAGTTTAGCACCCAGCGGGAATGTCAATGAGCAGTTCTTC	CASSLAPSGNVNEQFF
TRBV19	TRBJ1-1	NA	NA	TGTGCCAGTAAGCGGGGATCCGAGGGCACTGAAGCTTTCTTT	CASKRGSEGTEAFF